The rows below give T cell receptor beta chains drawn from one sample of a study of CD8 T cells in Susac syndrome. From the immunoSEQ multiplex PCR reads, TCRdb called clonotypes with MiXCR, one entry per CDR3 protein. The table lists around 81,000 distinct CDR3 sequences, 94% of them singletons. The sample consisted of CD8+ T cells from PBMCs. These TCRs come from a human donor with Susac syndrome. Both conserved end residues are part of each CDR3. A D gene is named only where the DNA matches it firmly. Rows may omit the clone size; those that give it use once, few, many or a size class.

TRBJ2-1 | . | TRBD2 | TRBV30 | TGTGCCTGGGGTGATGAACTAACTAGCGGATATAGCTCCTACAATGAGCAGTTCTTC | CAWGDELTSGYSSYNEQFF
TRBJ1-3 | . | . | TRBV28 | TGTGCCAGCATTCTTGGAAACACCATATATTTT | CASILGNTIYF
TRBJ2-1 | . | . | TRBV6-5 | TGTGCCAGCAGTTACTCTGGAGGGGAGCAGTTCTTC | CASSYSGGEQFF
TRBJ2-1 | . | . | TRBV2 | TGTGCCAGCAGTGAAGCCAACCAAACCCCCTACAATGAGCAGTTCTTC | CASSEANQTPYNEQFF
TRBJ2-7 | . | . | TRBV28 | TGTGCCAGTGGGGCGGCCGAGCAGTACTTC | CASGAAEQYF
TRBJ2-6 | . | . | TRBV5-4 | TGTGCCAGCTTCCTTCGGGACAACTTTTCTGGGGCCAACGTCCTGATTTTC | CASFLRDNFSGANVLIF
TRBJ2-1 | . | TRBD2 | TRBV7-9 | TGTGCCAGCAGCCCTGACCGCGGGGGTGGGGGCTCCTACAATGAGCAGTTCTTC | CASSPDRGGGGSYNEQFF
TRBJ2-7 | . | TRBD2 | TRBV4-2 | TGTGCCAGCAGCCAAGTGCTAGCGGGGGGGCCAATTCACGAGCAGTACTTC | CASSQVLAGGPIHEQYF
TRBJ2-7 | few | . | TRBV27 | TGTGCCAGCAGTTCCTCCCGGAAAGCCTACGAGCAGTACTTC | CASSSSRKAYEQYF
TRBJ2-7 | . | TRBD2 | TRBV29-1 | TGCAGCGTTGAGAAAATTACACTAGCGGTGAACGAGCAGTACTTC | CSVEKITLAVNEQYF
TRBJ2-1 | . | TRBD1 | TRBV7-9 | TGTGCCAGCAGCTTGGGACAGGGGCCCGACAATGAGCAGTTCTTC | CASSLGQGPDNEQFF
TRBJ2-7 | once | TRBD2 | TRBV27 | TGTGCCAGCAGTTGGTTAGCGGGGGGCTACGAGCAGTACTTC | CASSWLAGGYEQYF
TRBJ1-1 | . | . | TRBV12-3/TRBV12-4 | TGTGCCAGCAGTTCACAGACTGAAGCTTTCTTT | CASSSQTEAFF
TRBJ1-1 | . | . | TRBV28 | TGTGCCAGCAATCCTTGGGGGGCGAGCACTGAAGCTTTCTTT | CASNPWGASTEAFF
TRBJ2-5 | . | TRBD2 | TRBV7-9 | TGTGCCAGCAGCTTACTAGCGGGAGAGAGGGAGACCCAGTACTTC | CASSLLAGERETQYF
TRBJ2-5 | . | TRBD2 | TRBV7-9 | TGTGCCAGCAGCTCACCGACGGGGGGGCGATTAAGGGAGACCCAGTACTTC | CASSSPTGGRLRETQYF
TRBJ2-3 | . | TRBD2 | TRBV7-9 | TGTGCCAGCAGCGGAGGCACTAGCGGGGGCACAGATACGCAGTATTTT | CASSGGTSGGTDTQYF
TRBJ2-3 | . | . | TRBV30 | TGTGCCTGGACGGGGGCGGCCGGGGGAATAGATACGCAGTATTTT | CAWTGAAGGIDTQYF
TRBJ1-3 | . | TRBD1 | TRBV5-4 | TGTGCCAGCAGCTGGCAGGGGGCTTCTGGAAACACCATATATTTT | CASSWQGASGNTIYF
TRBJ2-3 | . | TRBD2 | TRBV20-1 | TGCAGTGCCGCCCGCCTCTCGACTAGCGGGGGTCCAGATACGCAGTATTTT | CSAARLSTSGGPDTQYF
TRBJ2-7 | . | TRBD2 | TRBV7-9 | TGTGCCAGCAGCGAACAACTAGCGGAACCCTACGAGCAGTACTTC | CASSEQLAEPYEQYF
TRBJ2-7 | . | TRBD2 | TRBV5-1 | TGCGCCAGCAGCTTGGAAGGTTCTGTGGGACTAGGGAGCTACGAGCAGTACTTC | CASSLEGSVGLGSYEQYF
TRBJ2-1 | . | . | TRBV29-1 | TGCAGCGGACGAGTTACAGGATCTACCTACAATGAGCAGTTCTTC | CSGRVTGSTYNEQFF
TRBJ2-1 | . | . | TRBV4-2 | TGTGCCAGCAGCCCGGGACTCAACCCGAGCACCACCTACAATGAGCAGTTCTTC | CASSPGLNPSTTYNEQFF
TRBJ2-1 | . | TRBD2 | TRBV6-5 | TGTGCCAGCAGTTACCGGTCTAGCGGGAGTAATGAGCAGTTCTTC | CASSYRSSGSNEQFF
TRBJ1-5 | . | . | TRBV24-1 | TGTGCCACCAGTGAGGGGTTTGGTCAGCCCCAGCATTTT | CATSEGFGQPQHF